Included here is one TCR beta chain sequence, with context. Its specificity is unknown. One junction end disagrees with the germline gene, perhaps due to a read error. Whole-study findings and limits: In terms of TCR gene usage, tumor memory CD4+ T cells clustered together with blood and lymph node memory CD4+ cells, as well as with lymph node naive CD4+ cells.

The sorted Tregs were CD4+CD25+CD127-/low cells. Semi-nested PCR with Nested Universal Primer A followed constant-region reverse priming of full-length variable regions. TCRdb re-analysed the 5' RACE reads in MiXCR, keeping a single row per CDR3 protein. The table records about 59,000 distinct CDR3 sequences, about a fifth of them present only once. This CDR3 contains 15 residues. CDR1 is SEHNR and CDR2 is FQNEAQ in the germline V gene (reference sequence). The sequence derives from a female donor with breast cancer. The chain uses TRBV7-9 and TRBJ2-5; D is undetermined. The sample taken for sequencing was tumor-infiltrating Tregs sorted from the breast tumor. The CDR3: CASSSVPPGQEAQYF. CDR3 DNA: TGTGCCAGCAGCTCAGTCCCCCCGGGCCAAGAGGCCCAGTACTTC.